The TCR beta chain described here comes from a study of blood T cell repertoires in COVID-19. Study-wide context: There were acute and convalescent COVID-19 samples, and they came from the United States, Italy and Spain. From T cells, B-cell-depleted T cells, or PBMCs came the material, which was cDNA or gDNA.

The germline V gene has CDR1 SGHKS and CDR2 YYEKEE (reference sequence). V was clipped by 2 bases and J by 9 bases; unmatched bases: 11. This CDR3 has 16 amino acids. In the original analysis: Scientists estimated how many nucleated cells there were by amplifying reference gene primers. Data came from immunoSEQ multiplex PCR; TCRdb stores just in-frame clones and leaves some out. The V and J calls and clone size are taken from that table; D and trimming were inferred from the DNA. The sample holds just over 650,000 clones, around 90% seen once. This chain connects TRBV5-5 to TRBJ2-1; 10 positions agree with TRBD2. The sample comprised peripheral blood. The source of this sequence is a woman younger than 35 with acute or convalescent COVID-19. In DNA form, the CDR3 reads TGTGCCAGCAGCTTATCTCGCCAGCGGGGGGGCGTTGAGCAGTTCTTC. Protein product: CASSLSRQRGGVEQFF.